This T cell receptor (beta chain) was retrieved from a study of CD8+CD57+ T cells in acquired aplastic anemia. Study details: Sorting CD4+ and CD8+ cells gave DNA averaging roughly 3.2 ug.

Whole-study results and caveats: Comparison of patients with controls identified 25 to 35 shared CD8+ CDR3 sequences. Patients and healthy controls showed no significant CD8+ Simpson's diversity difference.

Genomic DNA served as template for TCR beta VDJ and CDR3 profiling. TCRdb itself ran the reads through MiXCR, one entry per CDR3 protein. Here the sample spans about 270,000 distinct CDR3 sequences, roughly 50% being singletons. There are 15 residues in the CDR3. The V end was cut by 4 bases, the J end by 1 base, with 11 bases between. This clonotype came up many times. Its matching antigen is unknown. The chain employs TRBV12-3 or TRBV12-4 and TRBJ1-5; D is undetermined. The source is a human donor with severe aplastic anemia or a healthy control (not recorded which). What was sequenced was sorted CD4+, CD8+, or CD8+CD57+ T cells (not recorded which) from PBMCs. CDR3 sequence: CASSSDLGSNQPQHF. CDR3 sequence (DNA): TGTGCCAGCAGTTCCGACCTAGGGAGCAATCAGCCCCAGCATTTT.